The clone carrying this T cell receptor beta chain occurred once. The antigen is not known. These data come from a study of identifying expanded T cells in peripheral blood. Overall study results and limits: Differentially abundant clones: 0.95 to 1.5 between replicates, 16.4 at roughly 2 weeks, less than 20 at four. Clone count variance between approximately 2-week samples rose with total template count.

Germline V CDR1 and CDR2: SEHNR, FQNEAQ (reference sequence). CDR3 size: 15 residues. V shed 2 bases, J shed 3 bases, and the junction held 3 bases outside the gene matches. Sequenced by immunoSEQ multiplex PCR; TCRdb stores in-frame clones only, minus some. The sample includes about 94,000 clones, 88% of them seen just once. During the collection period, no donor immune events like infections were recorded. The receptor was isolated from a person between 18 and 70 years old in good health. The rearrangement uses TRBV7-9 and TRBJ2-1, with TRBD1 identical over 8 bases. The sequencing input was blood. The CDR3 sequence: CASSLSGQGYNEQFF. DNA of the CDR3: TGTGCCAGCAGCTTATCCGGACAGGGCTACAATGAGCAGTTCTTC.